This T cell receptor (beta chain) appears in the sequencing data of a study of Ad26.COV2.S vaccination and SARS-CoV-2 variants. Study-wide context: The donor participated in the COV1001 trial, in its Ad26.COV2.S arm. Ad26.COV2.S was injected intramuscularly once or twice, 56 days apart.

Study results and caveats: Vaccine and placebo recipients had similar non-spike TCR breadth.

For this clone: Its antigen remains unidentified.

Germline-derived CDR1 and CDR2 are SGHRS and YFSETQ. Trimming took 0 bases from V and 1 from J; bases not matched to a gene: 7. The CDR3 has 16 amino acids. Sequencing was performed with immunoSEQ multiplex PCR; in TCRdb, only in-frame clones are kept and a portion is missing. The sample lists 350,000 to 400,000 clones, about 85% seen once, with around 3.4% in the top ten. The treatment is: roughly 18 received Ad26.COV2.S at low or high dose, single or two shots; about 5 received placebo; per-sample allocation not given. All samples were drawn on day 63, counting from the first vaccine or placebo injection.

The source is a person between 18 and 60 years old who received the Ad26.COV2.S COVID-19 vaccine or a placebo. J is TRBJ2-7 and V is TRBV5-1, with TRBD1 identical over 7 bases. Sample: peripheral blood, taken in a trial of Ad26.COV2.S vaccine versus placebo. Here the CDR3 DNA reads TGCGCCAGCAGCTTGGAAGGAATGGGACAGTCCTACGAGCAGTACTTC. This gives the protein CASSLEGMGQSYEQYF.